The rows below give T cell receptor beta chains drawn from one sample of a study of cytomegalovirus exposure and HLA in healthy donors. Using immunoSEQ multiplex PCR, the repertoire was profiled, and TCRdb retains in-frame clones only, with some absent. The sample includes 150,000 to 170,000 clones, about 86% of them seen just once. The sample consisted of PBMCs. Receptor source: a human donor in good health. CDR3s include the opening cysteine and the closing phenylalanine or tryptophan. The order of the fields is clone size, D gene, V gene, J gene, CDR3 protein, CDR3 DNA. D genes are given only for firm matches. Clone size, where shown, is once, few, many, or a class for clones that have expanded.

abundance: -; d_gene: -; v_gene: TRBV5-1; j_gene: TRBJ2-1; CDR3aa: CASSLNWEVYNEQFF; CDR3nt: TGCGCCAGCAGCCTAAACTGGGAGGTATACAATGAGCAGTTCTTC
abundance: once; d_gene: TRBD1; v_gene: TRBV6-4; j_gene: TRBJ1-2; CDR3aa: CASSDTARDSLDGYTF; CDR3nt: TGTGCCAGCAGTGACACAGCACGGGACAGTCTGGATGGCTACACCTTC
abundance: -; d_gene: TRBD1; v_gene: TRBV5-4; j_gene: TRBJ1-2; CDR3aa: CASSPHDRANYGYTF; CDR3nt: TGTGCCAGCAGCCCCCACGACAGGGCTAACTATGGCTACACCTTC
abundance: few; d_gene: -; v_gene: TRBV6-1; j_gene: TRBJ2-7; CDR3aa: CASSEAGGDSYEQYF; CDR3nt: TGTGCCAGCAGTGAAGCAGGAGGTGACTCCTACGAGCAGTACTTC
abundance: -; d_gene: TRBD2; v_gene: TRBV7-3; j_gene: TRBJ2-3; CDR3aa: CASSSPGLAGANLGVDTQYF; CDR3nt: TGTGCCAGCAGCTCGCCCGGACTAGCGGGGGCGAACCTGGGAGTGGATACGCAGTATTTT
abundance: -; d_gene: TRBD1; v_gene: TRBV7-3; j_gene: TRBJ2-1; CDR3aa: CASSPPDRGQQFF; CDR3nt: TGTGCCAGCAGCCCACCCGACAGGGGGCAACAGTTCTTC
abundance: -; d_gene: TRBD2; v_gene: TRBV28; j_gene: TRBJ2-1; CDR3aa: CASSLMGLEVDNEQFF; CDR3nt: TGTGCCAGCAGTCTTATGGGACTAGAGGTCGACAATGAGCAGTTCTTC
abundance: few; d_gene: -; v_gene: TRBV18; j_gene: TRBJ1-1; CDR3aa: CASSPGHPLTEAFF; CDR3nt: TGTGCCAGCTCACCCGGACATCCGCTCACTGAAGCTTTCTTT
abundance: few; d_gene: -; v_gene: TRBV7-2; j_gene: TRBJ2-7; CDR3aa: CASSLVGTQTYEQYF; CDR3nt: TGTGCCAGCAGCTTAGTTGGGACTCAAACCTACGAGCAGTACTTC
abundance: -; d_gene: TRBD1; v_gene: TRBV14; j_gene: TRBJ2-7; CDR3aa: CASSPSAGTGRNEQYF; CDR3nt: TGTGCCAGCAGCCCCTCGGCCGGGACAGGGAGGAACGAGCAGTACTTC
abundance: -; d_gene: -; v_gene: TRBV5-1; j_gene: TRBJ1-1; CDR3aa: CASSPSGGGSSSATFF; CDR3nt: TGCGCCAGCAGCCCGAGTGGTGGGGGGTCCAGCTCCGCAACTTTCTTT
abundance: -; d_gene: TRBD1; v_gene: TRBV7-6; j_gene: TRBJ2-5; CDR3aa: CASSQLDRVETQYF; CDR3nt: TGTGCCAGCAGCCAATTGGACAGGGTAGAGACCCAGTACTTC
abundance: -; d_gene: -; v_gene: TRBV11-2; j_gene: TRBJ1-2; CDR3aa: CASSPDIRDSYGYTF; CDR3nt: TGTGCCAGCAGCCCCGACATACGAGACAGCTATGGCTACACCTTC
abundance: -; d_gene: -; v_gene: TRBV7-8; j_gene: TRBJ1-1; CDR3aa: CASRRAGSTEAFF; CDR3nt: TGTGCCAGCAGGAGGGCGGGGAGCACTGAAGCTTTCTTT
abundance: -; d_gene: TRBD1; v_gene: TRBV14; j_gene: TRBJ1-2; CDR3aa: CASSQDKEGQGATGYTF; CDR3nt: TGTGCCAGCAGCCAAGATAAGGAGGGACAGGGGGCGACGGGCTACACCTTC
abundance: -; d_gene: -; v_gene: TRBV7-6; j_gene: TRBJ2-2; CDR3aa: CASRLKALTGELFF; CDR3nt: TGTGCCAGCCGACTAAAGGCCCTCACCGGGGAGCTGTTTTTT
abundance: -; d_gene: TRBD2; v_gene: TRBV28; j_gene: TRBJ2-1; CDR3aa: CASKTGTSGRNEQFF; CDR3nt: TGTGCCAGCAAAACCGGGACTAGCGGGAGAAATGAGCAGTTCTTC
abundance: -; d_gene: -; v_gene: TRBV5-1; j_gene: TRBJ1-1; CDR3aa: CASSTGQLNTEAFF; CDR3nt: TGCGCCAGCAGCACTGGACAATTGAACACTGAAGCTTTCTTT
abundance: -; d_gene: TRBD1; v_gene: TRBV9; j_gene: TRBJ2-4; CDR3aa: CASSPRTGEDIQYF; CDR3nt: TGTGCCAGCAGCCCCAGGACAGGGGAGGACATTCAGTACTTC
abundance: -; d_gene: TRBD2; v_gene: TRBV9; j_gene: TRBJ2-1; CDR3aa: CASSHRTSGYNEQFF; CDR3nt: TGTGCCAGCAGCCACCGGACTAGCGGCTACAATGAGCAGTTCTTC
abundance: -; d_gene: TRBD2; v_gene: TRBV10-3; j_gene: TRBJ2-7; CDR3aa: CAISEGLAATYEQYF; CDR3nt: TGTGCCATCAGTGAGGGACTAGCGGCTACCTACGAGCAGTACTTC
abundance: -; d_gene: TRBD1; v_gene: TRBV29-1; j_gene: TRBJ1-2; CDR3aa: CSVGGQVAGYTF; CDR3nt: TGCAGCGTTGGGGGACAGGTCGCGGGCTACACCTTC
abundance: -; d_gene: -; v_gene: TRBV9; j_gene: TRBJ2-3; CDR3aa: CASSVRASGGTDTQYF; CDR3nt: TGTGCCAGCAGCGTAAGGGCAAGCGGAGGCACAGATACGCAGTATTTT
abundance: -; d_gene: TRBD1; v_gene: TRBV5-1; j_gene: TRBJ1-4; CDR3aa: CASSEDRSLNEKLFF; CDR3nt: TGCGCCAGCAGCGAGGACAGGTCCTTAAATGAAAAACTGTTTTTT
abundance: -; d_gene: TRBD1; v_gene: TRBV9; j_gene: TRBJ1-1; CDR3aa: CASSVGLGQVAIEAFF; CDR3nt: TGTGCCAGCAGCGTAGGCCTCGGACAGGTCGCCATTGAAGCTTTCTTT
abundance: -; d_gene: TRBD1; v_gene: TRBV18; j_gene: TRBJ1-2; CDR3aa: CASSPGQGVGYTF; CDR3nt: TGTGCCAGCTCACCGGGACAGGGGGTTGGCTACACCTTC
abundance: -; d_gene: TRBD1; v_gene: TRBV7-8; j_gene: TRBJ2-5; CDR3aa: CASSLDRGATQYF; CDR3nt: TGTGCCAGCAGCCTTGACAGGGGAGCGACCCAGTACTTC
abundance: few; d_gene: -; v_gene: TRBV19; j_gene: TRBJ1-5; CDR3aa: CASSYSGDSNQPQHF; CDR3nt: TGTGCCAGTAGCTACTCAGGCGATAGCAATCAGCCCCAGCATTTT
abundance: -; d_gene: -; v_gene: TRBV5-8; j_gene: TRBJ2-7; CDR3aa: CASRLSTEPYEQYF; CDR3nt: TGTGCCAGCAGGTTATCGACGGAGCCCTACGAGCAGTACTTC
abundance: -; d_gene: TRBD2; v_gene: TRBV27; j_gene: TRBJ2-1; CDR3aa: CASSSGGTYNEQFF; CDR3nt: TGTGCCAGCAGTTCGGGGGGAACCTACAATGAGCAGTTCTTC
abundance: -; d_gene: -; v_gene: TRBV5-1; j_gene: TRBJ1-3; CDR3aa: CASSLGGPTGNTIYF; CDR3nt: TGCGCCAGCAGCTTGGGGGGCCCTACCGGAAACACCATATATTTT
abundance: -; d_gene: -; v_gene: TRBV5-6; j_gene: TRBJ2-1; CDR3aa: CASSFRTGNEQFF; CDR3nt: TGTGCCAGCAGCTTCCGGACGGGGAATGAGCAGTTCTTC
abundance: once; d_gene: -; v_gene: TRBV2; j_gene: TRBJ2-7; CDR3aa: CASRVVAVAYEQYF; CDR3nt: TGTGCCAGCAGGGTCGTCGCGGTTGCCTACGAGCAGTACTTC
abundance: -; d_gene: TRBD2; v_gene: TRBV7-9; j_gene: TRBJ2-5; CDR3aa: CASRALSGGWGQETQYF; CDR3nt: TGTGCCAGCAGGGCTCTGAGCGGGGGATGGGGCCAAGAGACCCAGTACTTC
abundance: -; d_gene: -; v_gene: TRBV7-9; j_gene: TRBJ1-1; CDR3aa: CASSSWRDAEAFF; CDR3nt: TGTGCCAGCAGTTCGTGGAGGGACGCTGAAGCTTTCTTT
abundance: -; d_gene: -; v_gene: TRBV7-2; j_gene: TRBJ2-1; CDR3aa: CASSLRASRMFSYNEQFF; CDR3nt: TGTGCCAGCAGCTTAAGAGCTAGCAGAATGTTCTCCTACAATGAGCAGTTCTTC
abundance: -; d_gene: TRBD2; v_gene: TRBV29-1; j_gene: TRBJ2-3; CDR3aa: CSVKTSGGNTDTQYF; CDR3nt: TGCAGCGTTAAGACTAGCGGGGGGAACACAGATACGCAGTATTTT
abundance: -; d_gene: -; v_gene: TRBV7-2; j_gene: TRBJ2-1; CDR3aa: CASSLVTFNEQFF; CDR3nt: TGTGCCAGCAGCTTAGTGACTTTCAATGAGCAGTTCTTC
abundance: -; d_gene: -; v_gene: TRBV6-6; j_gene: TRBJ2-3; CDR3aa: CASRSDYSADTQYF; CDR3nt: TGTGCCAGCAGGTCTGACTATTCGGCAGATACGCAGTATTTT
abundance: -; d_gene: -; v_gene: TRBV5-1; j_gene: TRBJ2-7; CDR3aa: CASSLEARREQYF; CDR3nt: TGCGCCAGCAGCTTGGAGGCTAGACGCGAGCAGTACTTC
abundance: -; d_gene: -; v_gene: TRBV27; j_gene: TRBJ2-7; CDR3aa: CVSGGEQYF; CDR3nt: TGTGTCAGTGGCGGGGAGCAGTACTTC
abundance: -; d_gene: -; v_gene: TRBV11-2; j_gene: TRBJ2-5; CDR3aa: CASRRTGSGTIQETQYF; CDR3nt: TGTGCCAGCAGACGGACAGGGAGCGGGACGATTCAAGAGACCCAGTACTTC
abundance: -; d_gene: TRBD1; v_gene: TRBV5-6; j_gene: TRBJ2-1; CDR3aa: CASSLVTGGEQFF; CDR3nt: TGTGCCAGCAGCTTGGTTACAGGGGGAGAGCAGTTCTTC
abundance: -; d_gene: TRBD2; v_gene: TRBV27; j_gene: TRBJ2-5; CDR3aa: CASSPTSWGQETQYF; CDR3nt: TGTGCCAGCAGTCCGACTAGCTGGGGGCAAGAGACCCAGTACTTC
abundance: -; d_gene: TRBD2; v_gene: TRBV7-7; j_gene: TRBJ2-1; CDR3aa: CASSLAGGIEQFF; CDR3nt: TGTGCTAGCAGCTTAGCGGGGGGAATCGAGCAGTTCTTC